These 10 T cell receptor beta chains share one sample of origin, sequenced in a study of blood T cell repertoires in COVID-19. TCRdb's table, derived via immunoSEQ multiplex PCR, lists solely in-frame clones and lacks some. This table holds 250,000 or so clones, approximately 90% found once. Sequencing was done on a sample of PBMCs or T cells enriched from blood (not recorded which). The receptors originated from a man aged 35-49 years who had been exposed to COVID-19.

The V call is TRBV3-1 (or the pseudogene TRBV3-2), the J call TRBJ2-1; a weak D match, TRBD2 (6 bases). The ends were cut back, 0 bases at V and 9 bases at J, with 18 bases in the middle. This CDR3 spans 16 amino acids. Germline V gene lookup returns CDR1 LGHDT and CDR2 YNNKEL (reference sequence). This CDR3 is CASSQDRASVGGEQFF. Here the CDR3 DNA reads TGTGCCAGCAGCCAAGATAGGGCGAGCGTCGGGGGTGAGCAGTTCTTC.

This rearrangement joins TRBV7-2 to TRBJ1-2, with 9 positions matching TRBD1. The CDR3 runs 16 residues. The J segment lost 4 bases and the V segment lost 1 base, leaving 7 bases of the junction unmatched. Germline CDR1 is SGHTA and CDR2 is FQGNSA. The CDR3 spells CASSLDFGTGIYGYTF. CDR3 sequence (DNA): TGTGCCAGCAGCTTAGACTTCGGGACAGGGATCTATGGCTACACCTTC.

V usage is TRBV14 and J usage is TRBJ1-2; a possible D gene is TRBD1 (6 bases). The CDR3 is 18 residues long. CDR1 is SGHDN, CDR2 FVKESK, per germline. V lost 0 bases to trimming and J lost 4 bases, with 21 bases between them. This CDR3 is CASSQDNPRNREGYGYTF. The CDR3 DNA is TGTGCCAGCAGCCAAGACAACCCCCGTAACAGGGAGGGCTATGGCTACACCTTC.

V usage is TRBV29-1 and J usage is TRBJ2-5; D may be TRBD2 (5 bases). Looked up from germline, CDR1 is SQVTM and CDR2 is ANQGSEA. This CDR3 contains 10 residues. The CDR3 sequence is CMAGEETQYF. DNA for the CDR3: TGCATGGCCGGGGAAGAGACCCAGTACTTC.

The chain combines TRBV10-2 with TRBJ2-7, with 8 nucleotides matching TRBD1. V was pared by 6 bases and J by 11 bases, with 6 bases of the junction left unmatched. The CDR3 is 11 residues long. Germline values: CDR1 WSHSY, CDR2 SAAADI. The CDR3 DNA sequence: TGCGCCAGCAGGACAGGGGTGGGAGAGTACTTC. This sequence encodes CASRTGVGEYF.

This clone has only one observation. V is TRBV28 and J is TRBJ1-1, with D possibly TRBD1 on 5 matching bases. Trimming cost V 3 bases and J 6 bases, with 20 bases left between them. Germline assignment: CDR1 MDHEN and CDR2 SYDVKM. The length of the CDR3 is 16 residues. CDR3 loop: CASSFRSGLLVAEAFF. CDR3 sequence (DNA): TGTGCCAGCAGTTTTCGTTCGGGACTCCTAGTCGCTGAAGCTTTCTTT.

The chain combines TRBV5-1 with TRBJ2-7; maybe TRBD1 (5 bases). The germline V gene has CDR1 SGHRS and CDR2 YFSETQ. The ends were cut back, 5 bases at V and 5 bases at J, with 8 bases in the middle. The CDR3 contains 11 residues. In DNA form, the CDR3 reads TGCGCCAGCAGGGGGCTAGACGAGCAGTACTTC. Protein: CASRGLDEQYF.

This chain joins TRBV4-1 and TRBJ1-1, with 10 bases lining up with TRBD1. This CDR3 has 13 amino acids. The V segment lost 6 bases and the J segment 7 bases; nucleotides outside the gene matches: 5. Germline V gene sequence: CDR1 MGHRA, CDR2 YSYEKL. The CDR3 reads CASRRTGGNEAFF. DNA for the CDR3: TGCGCCAGCAGACGGACAGGGGGAAATGAAGCTTTCTTT.

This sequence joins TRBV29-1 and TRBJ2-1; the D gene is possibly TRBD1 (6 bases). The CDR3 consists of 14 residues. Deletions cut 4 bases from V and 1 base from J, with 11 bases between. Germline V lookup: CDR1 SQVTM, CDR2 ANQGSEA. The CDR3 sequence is CSVATGASYNEQFF. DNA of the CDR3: TGCAGCGTTGCGACAGGAGCTTCCTACAATGAGCAGTTCTTC.

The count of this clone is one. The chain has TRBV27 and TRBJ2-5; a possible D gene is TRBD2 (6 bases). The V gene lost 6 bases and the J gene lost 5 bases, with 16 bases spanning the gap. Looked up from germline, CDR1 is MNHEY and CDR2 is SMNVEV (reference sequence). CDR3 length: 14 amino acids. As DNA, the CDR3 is TGTGCCAGCAGGGGTGGGGGGATAGGGGAGACCCAGTACTTC. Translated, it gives CASRGGGIGETQYF.